The 7 T cell receptor beta chains below come from one sample, sequenced in a study of cytomegalovirus exposure and HLA in healthy donors (dated by TCRdb to 2017 to 2019). Preparation of the library involved the immunoSEQ multiplex PCR assay. The source is immuneACCESS, and TCRdb retained only in-frame sequences with V and J called. Part of the clones is not carried over; for the studies checked, unresolved V genes explain less than half of this, and the remainder is unexplained. Here the sample has tens of thousands of clones; approximately 90% occur a single time. The ten largest clones take up 3% to 4% of the sample. Sequencing was performed on PBMCs. All receptors derive from a woman aged 18-30 years in good health and CMV-seropositive.

The V gene is TRBV2, the J gene TRBJ1-5; perhaps TRBD1 as D (5 bases). CDR3 size: 14 residues. With 9 bases removed from V and 4 bases from J, the gap between germline ends came to 16 bases. The germline V gene has CDR1 SNHLY and CDR2 FYNNEI. Here the CDR3 DNA reads TGTGCCAGTAGAGAAGACAGTCCAAATCAGCCCCAGCATTTT. Amino acids: CASREDSPNQPQHF.

The gene calls are TRBV6-5 and TRBJ1-2, with D possibly TRBD1 on 5 matching bases. CDR1 and CDR2 from the germline V gene are MNHEY and SVGAGI. The germline V and J ends were trimmed by 5 bases and 8 bases, with 18 bases remaining between them. This CDR3 has 14 residues. CDR3 DNA: TGTGCCAGCAGTCCCTTGGGGGGTTTGACAGGCTACACCTTC. Translated, it gives CASSPLGGLTGYTF.

The chain carries TRBV5-4 and TRBJ2-3; TRBD2 agrees at 16 bases. The CDR3 spans 17 residues. The V and J ends lost 0 bases and 5 bases, in that order; junction bases with no gene match: 3. Germline assignment: CDR1 SGHNT and CDR2 YYREEE (reference sequence). The CDR3 DNA reads as TGTGCCAGCAGCTTGGCGGGGACTAGCGGGAGGGGAGATACGCAGTATTTT. It is translated as CASSLAGTSGRGDTQYF.

The V call is TRBV11-2, the J call TRBJ1-1, with 7 bases that match TRBD1. Germline V gives CDR1 SGHAT, CDR2 FQNNGV. The J segment lost 1 base and the V segment lost 4 bases, leaving 6 bases of the junction unmatched. CDR3 length equals 15 residues. The CDR3 DNA sequence: TGTGCCAGCAGCTCAAACAGGGGCAAGAACACTGAAGCTTTCTTT. It translates to CASSSNRGKNTEAFF. Complete variable domain (other parts from reference TRBV11-2 and TRBJ1-1): EAGVAQSPRYKIIEKRQSVAFWCNPISGHATLYWYQQILGQGPKLLIQFQNNGVVDDSQLPKDRFSAERLKGVDSTLKIQPAKLEDSAVYLCASSSNRGKNTEAFFGQGTRLTVV.

This chain joins TRBV27 and TRBJ1-5, with 7 nucleotides matching TRBD1. The V segment lost 5 bases and the J segment 3 bases; nucleotides outside the gene matches: 7. Germline assignment: CDR1 MNHEY and CDR2 SMNVEV (reference sequence). CDR3 length: 15 residues. The CDR3 sequence: CASSTGTANNQPQHF. The CDR3 bases are TGTGCCAGCAGTACCGGGACAGCAAACAATCAGCCCCAGCATTTT.

This sequence joins TRBV2 and TRBJ2-1; D is possibly TRBD2 (5 bases). The CDR3 contains 15 residues. Between the trimmed V and J ends, which lost 2 bases and 2 bases, there was a span of 10 bases. Germline assignment: CDR1 SNHLY and CDR2 FYNNEI. CDR3: CASSENWGAYNEQFF. CDR3 in DNA: TGTGCCAGCAGTGAAAACTGGGGAGCCTACAATGAGCAGTTCTTC. Complete variable domain (other parts from reference TRBV2 and TRBJ2-1): EPEVTQTPSHQVTQMGQEVILRCVPISNHLYFYWYRQILGQKVEFLVSFYNNEISEKSEIFDDQFSVERPDGSNFTLKIRSTKLEDSAMYFCASSENWGAYNEQFFGPGTRLTVL.

This clone was recorded only once. The CDR3 DNA reads as TGTGCCAGCAGTGCGAGTGGGGCCACAGATACGCAGTATTTT. It specifies CASSASGATDTQYF. The chain has TRBV6-4 and TRBJ2-3; D is possibly TRBD1 (5 bases). Trimming pared 4 bases from V and 2 bases from J, leaving 10 bases between. CDR3 length: 14 amino acids. CDR1 and CDR2 from the germline V gene are MRHNA and SNTAGT.